Here is one T cell receptor beta chain with its context. This record belongs to a study of T cell changes during pregnancy in multiple sclerosis. Germline CDR1 and CDR2: SGDLS and YYNGEE. CDR3 length equals 15 residues. V lost 0 bases, J lost 2 bases, and 2 bases stayed unmatched. Method: immunoSEQ multiplex PCR; TCRdb's copy keeps in-frame clones and lacks some. The table includes 41,000 or so clones, approximately 90% detected once. Here the sequenced sample was CD8+ T cells from peripheral blood mononuclear cells, taken in the third trimester of pregnancy. The clonotype comes from a female donor with multiple sclerosis, enrolled in a pregnancy study. The chain carries TRBV9 and TRBJ2-7, with 10 bases identical to TRBD1. Here the CDR3 reads CASSVGGTGAYEQYF. The CDR3 nucleotides are TGTGCCAGCAGCGTAGGTGGGACAGGGGCCTACGAGCAGTACTTC.